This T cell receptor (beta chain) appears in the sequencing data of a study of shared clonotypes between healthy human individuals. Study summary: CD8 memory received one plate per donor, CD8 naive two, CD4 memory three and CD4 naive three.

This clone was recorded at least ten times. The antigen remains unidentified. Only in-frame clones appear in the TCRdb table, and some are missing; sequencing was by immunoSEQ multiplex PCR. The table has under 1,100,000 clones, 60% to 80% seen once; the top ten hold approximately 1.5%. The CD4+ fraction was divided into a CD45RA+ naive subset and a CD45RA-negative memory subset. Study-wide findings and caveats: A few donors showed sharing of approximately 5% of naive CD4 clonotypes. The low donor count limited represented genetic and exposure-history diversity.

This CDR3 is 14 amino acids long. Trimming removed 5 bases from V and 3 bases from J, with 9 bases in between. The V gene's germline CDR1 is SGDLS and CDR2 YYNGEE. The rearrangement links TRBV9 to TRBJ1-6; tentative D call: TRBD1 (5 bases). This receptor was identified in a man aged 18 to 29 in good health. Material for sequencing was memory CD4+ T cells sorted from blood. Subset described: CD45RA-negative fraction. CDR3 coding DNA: TGTGCCAGCAGTTCGGGGGGCTATAATTCACCCCTCCACTTT. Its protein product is CASSSGGYNSPLHF.